This is a list of T cell receptor beta chains from one sample in a study of CD8+CD57+ T cells in acquired aplastic anemia. TCRdb re-called the reads through MiXCR, storing one row per CDR3 protein. This sample has approximately 180,000 distinct CDR3 sequences; under 55% occur once, and the top ten carry around 1.1%. Sequencing was done on a sample of sorted CD4+, CD8+, or CD8+CD57+ T cells (not recorded which) from PBMCs. Receptors were obtained from a human donor with aplastic anemia. Both conserved end residues are trimmed from each CDR3. Each record gives: CDR3 protein, J gene, clone size, V gene. Expanded clones get a size class; other rows say once, few or many, or leave the size out.

CDR3 protein: ASSPTQLMNTEAF
J gene: TRBJ1-1
clone size: many
V gene: TRBV9

CDR3 protein: SLKDVYEQF
J gene: TRBJ2-1
clone size: .
V gene: TRBV29-1

CDR3 protein: ASSSFGGSETQY
J gene: TRBJ2-5
clone size: .
V gene: TRBV19

CDR3 protein: SVDSRYGYT
J gene: TRBJ1-2
clone size: .
V gene: TRBV29-1

CDR3 protein: ASSLGRLRPYEQY
J gene: TRBJ2-7
clone size: many
V gene: TRBV12-1

CDR3 protein: SVSGELLTDTQY
J gene: TRBJ2-3
clone size: many
V gene: TRBV29-1

CDR3 protein: ASSHGEVDTQY
J gene: TRBJ2-3
clone size: .
V gene: TRBV7-3

CDR3 protein: ASSLERRGGLETQY
J gene: TRBJ2-5
clone size: many
V gene: TRBV7-7

CDR3 protein: ASRSDSNQPQH
J gene: TRBJ1-5
clone size: .
V gene: TRBV2

CDR3 protein: SVDRAQARETQY
J gene: TRBJ2-5
clone size: .
V gene: TRBV29-1

CDR3 protein: ASSTTSGIYEQY
J gene: TRBJ2-7
clone size: few
V gene: TRBV19

CDR3 protein: ASRDGGKAGELF
J gene: TRBJ2-2
clone size: many
V gene: TRBV19

CDR3 protein: ASSLGAGSYEQY
J gene: TRBJ2-7
clone size: .
V gene: TRBV7-3

CDR3 protein: ASSDGAWGQGAPYEQY
J gene: TRBJ2-7
clone size: many
V gene: TRBV6-4

CDR3 protein: SVAGRMNTEAF
J gene: TRBJ1-1
clone size: many
V gene: TRBV29-1

CDR3 protein: ASSQDVGQAYEQY
J gene: TRBJ2-7
clone size: .
V gene: TRBV14

CDR3 protein: ATSDIDRGAYEQY
J gene: TRBJ2-7
clone size: few
V gene: TRBV24-1

CDR3 protein: ASSNHRNTEAF
J gene: TRBJ1-1
clone size: many
V gene: TRBV2

CDR3 protein: SASRGTSGAQRQETQY
J gene: TRBJ2-5
clone size: many
V gene: TRBV20-1

CDR3 protein: ASSFSRANTEAF
J gene: TRBJ1-1
clone size: once
V gene: TRBV5-1

CDR3 protein: ASRWTVGGYT
J gene: TRBJ1-2
clone size: few
V gene: TRBV2

CDR3 protein: ASSQEGGLGNYGYT
J gene: TRBJ1-2
clone size: many
V gene: TRBV4-2

CDR3 protein: ASSFSVRGTGELF
J gene: TRBJ2-2
clone size: .
V gene: TRBV12-3/TRBV12-4

CDR3 protein: ASSRGGGVQPQH
J gene: TRBJ1-5
clone size: .
V gene: TRBV19

CDR3 protein: ASSLTGSYNSPLH
J gene: TRBJ1-6
clone size: many
V gene: TRBV5-6

CDR3 protein: ASSDGGGVYDYT
J gene: TRBJ1-2
clone size: many
V gene: TRBV7-2

CDR3 protein: ASSLGAPGAYGYT
J gene: TRBJ1-2
clone size: few
V gene: TRBV5-1

CDR3 protein: ASSYVQNEQY
J gene: TRBJ2-7
clone size: .
V gene: TRBV7-9

CDR3 protein: ASSSEGTQY
J gene: TRBJ2-3
clone size: few
V gene: TRBV5-1

CDR3 protein: ASSQEGGAYYEQY
J gene: TRBJ2-7
clone size: many
V gene: TRBV4-2

CDR3 protein: ASSIRREDTQY
J gene: TRBJ2-3
clone size: many
V gene: TRBV5-6